The sequence of this T cell receptor (beta chain) was determined in a study of T cell clonotyping in hematopoietic cell transplantation. Sequenced by immunoSEQ multiplex PCR; TCRdb stores in-frame clones only, minus some. This sample has some 13,000 clones; about 94% occur once, and the top ten carry under 5.5%. V lost 6 bases to trimming and J lost 0 bases; unmatched junction nucleotides: 5. The CDR3 sequence is 14 residues long. Looked up from germline, CDR1 is ENHRY and CDR2 is SYGVKD. The chain carries TRBV10-3 and TRBJ2-7; 7 bases fit TRBD1. The sample in question was PBMCs, obtained 30 days after allogeneic stem cell transplant. The sequence was collected from a male patient aged 60 to 75 who had an allogeneic stem cell transplant from an unrelated donor, so the T cells may come from the graft donor. Some clones in this sample may be carry-over from other donors' samples. The CDR3 loop reads CAIRTGWGSYEQYF. Here the CDR3 DNA reads TGTGCCATCAGGACAGGGTGGGGCTCCTACGAGCAGTACTTC.